The 22 T cell receptor beta chains below all came from one sample that was sequenced in a study of technical replicates of blood from several donors. The assay was immunoSEQ multiplex PCR, and TCRdb's table has in-frame clones only and misses some. Of some 80,000 clones listed, 92% were seen once; the top ten hold roughly 0.27%. Sequences were obtained from T cells isolated from PBMCs. The receptors originated from a human donor in good health.

V gene TRBV6-5 combines with J gene TRBJ1-5, with a possible D match to TRBD1 (6 bases). With 4 bases removed from V and 0 bases from J, the gap between germline ends came to 13 bases. Germline V gene lookup returns CDR1 MNHEY and CDR2 SVGAGI. There are 16 residues in the CDR3. The DNA of the CDR3 is TGTGCCAGCAGTTGGCAGGGGATTGGTAGCAATCAGCCCCAGCATTTT. Translated: CASSWQGIGSNQPQHF.

In nucleotides, the CDR3 is TGTGCCAGCTCACCAGTCTTACAACAGGGCTACTATGGCTACACCTTC. Protein product: CASSPVLQQGYYGYTF. This chain uses TRBV18 with TRBJ1-2; tentative D call: TRBD1 (6 bases). Trimming took 2 bases from V and 3 from J, leaving 16 bases between them. CDR3 length equals 16 residues. Germline CDR1 reads KGHSH; CDR2 reads LQKENI.

This chain connects TRBV7-9 to TRBJ2-1; D possibly corresponds to TRBD2 (5 bases). CDR3 length: 16 amino acids. The V gene lost 1 base and the J gene lost 3 bases, with 13 bases spanning the gap. The germline V gene encodes CDR1 SEHNR and CDR2 FQNEAQ (reference sequence). The CDR3 region is CASSLVSGLLYNEQFF. The CDR3 bases are TGTGCCAGCAGCTTAGTTAGTGGACTGCTCTACAATGAGCAGTTCTTC.

This clone was found a few times. This rearrangement joins TRBV20-1 to TRBJ2-3; D gene ambiguous. The V gene's germline CDR1 is DFQATT and CDR2 SNEGSKA (reference sequence). V was cut by 5 bases and J by 2 bases, with 5 bases left in between. The CDR3 runs to 11 residues. CDR3 nucleotides: TGCAGTGCTTCCTCCACAGATACGCAGTATTTT. Translated: CSASSTDTQYF.

This chain links TRBV18 with TRBJ2-7; tentative D call: TRBD1 (6 bases). The ends were cut back, 3 bases at V and 1 base at J, with 13 bases in the middle. Germline CDR1 is KGHSH and CDR2 is LQKENI. This CDR3 has 15 residues. The CDR3: CASSPGAVGSYEQYF. CDR3 nucleotides: TGTGCCAGCTCACCGGGGGCGGTTGGGTCCTACGAGCAGTACTTC.

V is TRBV6-4 and J is TRBJ1-1, with 7 bases matching TRBD1. V was pared by 5 bases and J by 3 bases, with 9 bases of the junction left unmatched. Germline V CDR1 and CDR2: MRHNA, SNTAGT. The CDR3 is made up of 15 amino acids. CDR3 residues: CASSTRQGPDTEAFF. The DNA of the CDR3 is TGTGCCAGCAGTACGAGACAGGGTCCGGACACTGAAGCTTTCTTT.

The genes are TRBV7-6 and TRBJ2-3, with D unclear. The CDR3 loop spans 14 amino acids. The V end was cut by 1 base, the J end by 0 bases, with 5 bases between. Germline CDR1 SGHVS, CDR2 FNYEAQ. In DNA form, the CDR3 reads TGTGCCAGCAGCTTAGATTCGAGCACAGATACGCAGTATTTT. It translates to CASSLDSSTDTQYF.

This sequence joins TRBV7-8 and TRBJ2-4; 10 positions agree with TRBD1. Germline V lookup: CDR1 SGHVS, CDR2 FQNEAQ. CDR3 length: 18 amino acids. V was pared by 2 bases and J by 1 base, with 8 bases of the junction left unmatched. DNA of the CDR3: TGTGCCAGCAGCTTAAACGGACAGGGGGATATTGCCAAAAACATTCAGTACTTC. Residues: CASSLNGQGDIAKNIQYF.

This chain uses TRBV5-1 with TRBJ2-7; 11 bases map to TRBD2. Losses at the gene ends were 0 bases for V and 0 bases for J; bases not matched to a gene: 2. Per germline, CDR1 SGHRS and CDR2 YFSETQ. The CDR3 consists of 16 residues. The CDR3 nucleotides are TGCGCCAGCAGCTTGGGACTAGCGGGATCCTCCTACGAGCAGTACTTC. This translates into CASSLGLAGSSYEQYF.

This chain connects TRBV4-2 to TRBJ2-7; 7 bases fit TRBD2. The CDR3 spans 16 residues. V shed 2 bases, J shed 1 base, and the junction held 8 bases outside the gene matches. CDR1 is LGHNA, CDR2 YNFKEQ, per germline. Here the CDR3 reads CASSQQSSSGSYEQYF. The CDR3 DNA reads as TGTGCCAGCAGCCAACAGTCCTCTAGCGGATCCTACGAGCAGTACTTC.

The CDR3 region is CASSPPGGSAEAFF. For the CDR3, the DNA is TGTGCCAGCAGCCCCCCCGGGGGAAGCGCTGAAGCTTTCTTT. The V and J genes are TRBV7-9 and TRBJ1-1; possible D gene TRBD1, 5 bases. CDR3 length: 14 residues. V was trimmed by 5 bases and J by 6 bases, leaving 16 bases between them. Germline V gene lookup returns CDR1 SEHNR and CDR2 FQNEAQ (reference sequence).

The chain carries TRBV15 and TRBJ2-5, with 9 bases fitting TRBD2. V lost 1 base and J lost 5; bases outside the gene matches: 11. This CDR3 contains 17 residues. The germline V gene has CDR1 LNHNV and CDR2 YYDKDF (reference sequence). CDR3 sequence (DNA): TGTGCCACCAGCAGAGGGACAGAAGGGACTAGCCGCGAGACCCAGTACTTC. Protein product: CATSRGTEGTSRETQYF.

The chain couples TRBV9 to TRBJ2-1; TRBD2 matches 15 bases. J lost 12 bases, V lost 3 bases, and 1 base had no gene match. The CDR3 consists of 13 residues. Germline loops: CDR1 SGDLS, CDR2 YYNGEE. In nucleotides, the CDR3 is TGTGCCAGCAGCGCGGGACTAGCGGGGGGGCAGTTCTTC. Protein product: CASSAGLAGGQFF.

This chain uses TRBV27 with TRBJ2-7; D unresolved. This CDR3 spans 12 amino acids. Trimming cost V 4 bases and J 6 bases, with 10 bases left between them. Germline assignment: CDR1 MNHEY and CDR2 SMNVEV (reference sequence). CDR3 nucleotides: TGTGCCAGCAGTTCCCCTCCTTCCGAGCAGTACTTC. Its translation is CASSSPPSEQYF.

The chain is built from TRBV6-1 and TRBJ2-1; TRBD2 matches 14 bases. Germline values: CDR1 MNHNS, CDR2 SASEGT. The CDR3 length is 17 residues. V lost 3 bases to trimming and J lost 5 bases; unmatched junction nucleotides: 6. DNA of the CDR3: TGTGCCAGCAGTGACTGGACTAGCGGGAGGTATGACAATGAGCAGTTCTTC. Translating it yields CASSDWTSGRYDNEQFF.

The genes are TRBV11-3 and TRBJ2-5, with 9 bases identical to TRBD2. Germline V CDR1 and CDR2: SGHNT, YENEEA. The CDR3 runs 15 residues. Unmatched junction bases numbered 4, after V lost 1 base and J lost 4 bases. The CDR3 DNA follows: TGTGCCAGCAGCTTAGGGCTAGCGGGGCTAGAGACCCAGTACTTC. It encodes CASSLGLAGLETQYF.

This sequence joins TRBV21-1 and TRBJ1-5; the D call of TRBD1 is as the table states it, not checked on the DNA. TRBV21-1 is termed a pseudogene. The CDR3 contains 16 residues. CDR3: CASSKGGQGANQPQHF. CDR3 DNA: TGTGCCAGCAGCAAAGGGGGACAGGGCGCGAATCAGCCCCAGCATTTT.

This chain joins TRBV6-5 and TRBJ2-3; 9 nucleotides line up with TRBD2. The V and J ends lost 0 bases and 0 bases, in that order; junction bases with no gene match: 1. There are 16 residues in the CDR3. Germline CDR1 and CDR2: MNHEY and SVGAGI. As DNA, the CDR3 is TGTGCCAGCAGTTACTCTAGCGGGGGAAGCACAGATACGCAGTATTTT. Translated, it gives CASSYSSGGSTDTQYF.

The chain combines TRBV2 with TRBJ2-2, with 7 bases identical to TRBD2. Germline CDR1 reads SNHLY; CDR2 reads FYNNEI. The CDR3 contains 15 residues. V shed 4 bases and J 7 bases; nucleotides not matched to a gene: 9. The DNA for the CDR3 is TGTGCCAGCAGTGCCCTGCGGGGGTTAGGCGGGGAGCTGTTTTTT. Encoded protein: CASSALRGLGGELFF.

The V and J genes are TRBV21-1 and TRBJ2-7; TRBD1, the table's D call, was not compared with the DNA. TRBV21-1 is termed a pseudogene. The CDR3 runs 15 residues. The CDR3 region is CASTKLGDRKNEQYF. The CDR3 DNA reads TGTGCCAGCACCAAGCTAGGGGACAGGAAAAACGAGCAGTACTTC.

J is TRBJ2-1 and V is TRBV14, with D tentatively TRBD2 (6 bases). The CDR3 has 15 amino acids. Germline V lookup: CDR1 SGHDN, CDR2 FVKESK. Trimming cost V 4 bases and J 8 bases, with 18 bases left between them. In nucleotides, the CDR3 is TGTGCCAGCAGCCCCCGCGGGGCATCCCTTGATGAGCAGTTCTTC. Residues: CASSPRGASLDEQFF.

The genes are TRBV27 and TRBJ2-1, with TRBD1 matching 10 bases. The V gene end was trimmed by 1 base and the J gene end by 10 bases; junction bases not matched to a gene: 4. CDR3 length: 14 residues. CDR1 and CDR2 from the germline V gene are MNHEY and SMNVEV (reference sequence). The CDR3 reads CASSLWDRGSEQFF. As DNA, the CDR3 is TGTGCCAGCAGTTTATGGGACAGGGGTTCCGAGCAGTTCTTC.